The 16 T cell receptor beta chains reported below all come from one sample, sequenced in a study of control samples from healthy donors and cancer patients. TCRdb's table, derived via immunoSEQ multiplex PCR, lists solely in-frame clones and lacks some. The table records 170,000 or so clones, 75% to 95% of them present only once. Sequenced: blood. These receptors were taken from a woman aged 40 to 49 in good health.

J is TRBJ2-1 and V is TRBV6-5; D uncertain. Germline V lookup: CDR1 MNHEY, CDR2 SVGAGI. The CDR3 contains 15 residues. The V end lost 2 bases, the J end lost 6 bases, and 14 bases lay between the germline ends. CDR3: CASSYPGRRTNEQFF. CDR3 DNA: TGTGCCAGCAGTTACCCTGGGCGCAGAACCAATGAGCAGTTCTTC.

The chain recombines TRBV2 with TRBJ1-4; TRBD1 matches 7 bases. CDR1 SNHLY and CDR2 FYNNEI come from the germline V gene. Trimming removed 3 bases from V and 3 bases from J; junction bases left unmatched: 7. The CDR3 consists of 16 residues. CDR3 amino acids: CASSDLRGQANEKLFF. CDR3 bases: TGTGCCAGCAGTGATCTGAGGGGGCAGGCTAATGAAAAACTGTTTTTT.

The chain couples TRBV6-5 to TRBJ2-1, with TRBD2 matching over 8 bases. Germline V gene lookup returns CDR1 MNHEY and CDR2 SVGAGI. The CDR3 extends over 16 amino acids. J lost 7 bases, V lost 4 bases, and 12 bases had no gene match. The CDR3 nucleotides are TGTGCCAGCAGTTTGGAACCGGGGGGGTACTGGAATGAGCAGTTCTTC. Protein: CASSLEPGGYWNEQFF.

CDR3 protein: CASSLALAGASTDTQYF. CDR3 nucleotide sequence: TGTGCCAGCAGCTTAGCGTTAGCGGGAGCTAGCACAGATACGCAGTATTTT. The chain is built from TRBV7-9 and TRBJ2-3; TRBD2 matches at 9 bases. This CDR3 spans 17 amino acids. V lost 0 bases to trimming and J lost 0 bases; unmatched junction nucleotides: 4. The germline V gene encodes CDR1 SEHNR and CDR2 FQNEAQ (reference sequence).

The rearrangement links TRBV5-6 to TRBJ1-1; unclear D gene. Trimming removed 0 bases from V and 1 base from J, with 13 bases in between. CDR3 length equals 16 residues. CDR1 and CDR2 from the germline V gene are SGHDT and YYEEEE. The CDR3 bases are TGTGCCAGCAGCTTGGTAGGTCTCCCGAAGAACACTGAAGCTTTCTTT. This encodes CASSLVGLPKNTEAFF.

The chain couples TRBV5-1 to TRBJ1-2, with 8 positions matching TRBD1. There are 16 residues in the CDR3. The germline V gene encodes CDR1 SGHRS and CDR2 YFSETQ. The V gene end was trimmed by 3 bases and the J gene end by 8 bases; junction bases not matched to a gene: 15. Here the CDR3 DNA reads TGCGCCAGCAGCTCCGCGTCGACAGGGGACCTTCTGGGCTACACCTTC. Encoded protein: CASSSASTGDLLGYTF.

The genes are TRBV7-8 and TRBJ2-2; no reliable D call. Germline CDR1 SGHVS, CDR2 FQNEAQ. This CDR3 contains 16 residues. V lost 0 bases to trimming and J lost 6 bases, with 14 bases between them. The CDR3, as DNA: TGTGCCAGCAGCTTAGCAGGGCACAAAGTCCCCGGGGAGCTGTTTTTT. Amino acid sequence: CASSLAGHKVPGELFF.

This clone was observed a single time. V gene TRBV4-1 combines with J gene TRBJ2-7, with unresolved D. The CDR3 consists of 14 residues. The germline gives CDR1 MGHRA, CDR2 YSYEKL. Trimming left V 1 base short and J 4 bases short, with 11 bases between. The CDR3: CASSQVTGEYEQYF. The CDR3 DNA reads TGCGCCAGCAGCCAAGTGACCGGAGAATACGAGCAGTACTTC.

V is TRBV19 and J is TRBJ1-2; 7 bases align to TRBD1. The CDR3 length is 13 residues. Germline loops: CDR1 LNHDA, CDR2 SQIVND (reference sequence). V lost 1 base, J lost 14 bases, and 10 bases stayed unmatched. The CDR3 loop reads CASSIAAGGLRTF. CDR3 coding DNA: TGTGCCAGTAGTATAGCCGCAGGGGGGCTAAGGACCTTC.

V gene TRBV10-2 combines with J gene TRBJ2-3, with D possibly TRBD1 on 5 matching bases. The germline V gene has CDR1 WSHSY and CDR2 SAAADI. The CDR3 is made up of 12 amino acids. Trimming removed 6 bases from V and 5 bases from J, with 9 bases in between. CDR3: CASSPDRDTQYF. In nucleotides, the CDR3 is TGCGCCAGCAGCCCCGACAGAGATACGCAGTATTTT.

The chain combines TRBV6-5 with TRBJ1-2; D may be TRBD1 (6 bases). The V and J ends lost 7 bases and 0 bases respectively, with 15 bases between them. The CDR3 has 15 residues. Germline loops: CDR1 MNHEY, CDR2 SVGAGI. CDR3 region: CASIRGQGPNYGYTF. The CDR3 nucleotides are TGTGCCAGCATCCGGGGGCAGGGGCCTAACTATGGCTACACCTTC.

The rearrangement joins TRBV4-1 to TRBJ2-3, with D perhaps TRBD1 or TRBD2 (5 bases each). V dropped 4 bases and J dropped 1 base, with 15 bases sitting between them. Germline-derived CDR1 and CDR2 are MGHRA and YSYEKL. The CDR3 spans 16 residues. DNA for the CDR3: TGCGCCAGCAGCCCATGGGGACCGACCGGCACAGATACGCAGTATTTT. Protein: CASSPWGPTGTDTQYF.

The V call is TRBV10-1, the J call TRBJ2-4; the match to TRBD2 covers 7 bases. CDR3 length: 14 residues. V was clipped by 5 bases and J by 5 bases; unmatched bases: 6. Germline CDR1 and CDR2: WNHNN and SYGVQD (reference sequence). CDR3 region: CASSPGGEENIQYF. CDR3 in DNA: TGCGCCAGCAGTCCTGGGGGGGAAGAAAACATTCAGTACTTC.

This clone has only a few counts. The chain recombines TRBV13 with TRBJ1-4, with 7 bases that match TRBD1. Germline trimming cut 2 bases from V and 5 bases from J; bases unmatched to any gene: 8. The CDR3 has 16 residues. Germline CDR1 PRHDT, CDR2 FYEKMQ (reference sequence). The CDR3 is CASSLLQGWGNEKLFF. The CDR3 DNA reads TGTGCCAGCAGCTTATTACAGGGGTGGGGGAATGAAAAACTGTTTTTT.

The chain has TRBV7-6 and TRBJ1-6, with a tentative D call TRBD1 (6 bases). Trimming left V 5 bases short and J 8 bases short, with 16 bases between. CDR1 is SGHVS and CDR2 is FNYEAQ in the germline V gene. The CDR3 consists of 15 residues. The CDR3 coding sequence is TGTGCCAGCAGCGAAGGGGGTTTCGGGGATTCACCCCTCCACTTT. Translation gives CASSEGGFGDSPLHF.

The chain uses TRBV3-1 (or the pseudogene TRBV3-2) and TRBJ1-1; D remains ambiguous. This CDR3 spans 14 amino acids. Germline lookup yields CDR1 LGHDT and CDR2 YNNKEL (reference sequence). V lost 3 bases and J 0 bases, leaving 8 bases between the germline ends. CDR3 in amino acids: CASSQEQVNTEAFF. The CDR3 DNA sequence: TGTGCCAGCAGCCAGGAACAAGTGAACACTGAAGCTTTCTTT.